This T cell receptor beta chain stems from a study of OX40 agonist ivuxolimab in advanced cancers. Study-level results: Researchers report that CD8+ T cells had, on average, more expanded clones than CD4+.

A word on this clone: As yet, its antigen is unknown.

Here immunoSEQ multiplex PCR was the method, and the copy in TCRdb shows in-frame clones only, minus some. The sample includes 50,000 to 75,000 clones, 85% to 90% seen only once; the top ten take 1.9%. The source material was CD4+ or CD8+ T cells sorted from blood, sampled in a trial of the OX40 agonist ivuxolimab. This TCR was recovered from an adult with an advanced solid tumor such as melanoma, head and neck, liver or kidney cancer.

In DNA form, the CDR3 reads TGTGCCAGCAGCTTAGAGAGGGAGACGCAGTATTTT. This encodes CASSLERETQYF. V usage is TRBV7-6 and J usage is TRBJ2-3; perhaps TRBD2 as D (5 bases). The germline CDR1 and CDR2 sequences are SGHVS and FNYEAQ. CDR3 length: 12 amino acids. Between the trimmed V and J ends, which lost 1 base and 9 bases, there was a span of 8 bases.